This entry lists 20 T cell receptor beta chains sequenced from one sample in a study of T cell changes during pregnancy in multiple sclerosis. Using immunoSEQ multiplex PCR, the repertoire was profiled, and TCRdb retains in-frame clones only, with some absent. This table has tens of thousands of clones, more than 75% appearing once. This sample comprised CD8+ T cells from peripheral blood mononuclear cells, obtained after pregnancy. Receptor source: a female donor in good health, enrolled as a control in a pregnancy study.

The chain uses TRBV11-2 and TRBJ2-1; unclear D gene. V was cut by 1 base and J by 6 bases, with 13 bases left in between. Germline V gene lookup returns CDR1 SGHAT and CDR2 FQNNGV. The CDR3 totals 15 residues. CDR3 DNA sequence: TGTGCCAGCAGCTTAGCCCAGAGGAGAGGCAATGAGCAGTTCTTC. Protein product: CASSLAQRRGNEQFF.

This chain joins TRBV4-3 and TRBJ2-6; 8 bases agree with TRBD1. J gave up 0 bases and V 8 bases, and 3 bases lay outside the gene matches. Per the germline V gene, CDR1 is LGHNA and CDR2 is YSLEER. The CDR3 length is 15 residues. CDR3 DNA: TGCGCCAGCGGGGACAGGACCTCTGGGGCCAACGTCCTGACTTTC. It yields the protein CASGDRTSGANVLTF.

The chain is built from TRBV7-8 and TRBJ2-3; TRBD2 matches at 11 bases. V lost 3 bases and J lost 3; bases outside the gene matches: 17. The CDR3 has 20 residues. CDR1 is SGHVS and CDR2 is FQNEAQ in the germline V gene. The CDR3 reads CASSFTTPIAGGRVTDTQYF. The CDR3 DNA reads TGTGCCAGCAGCTTCACAACCCCGATAGCGGGGGGGCGGGTAACAGATACGCAGTATTTT. The full variable domain, rest sourced from reference TRBV7-8 and TRBJ2-3, is GAGVSQSPRYKVAKRGQDVALRCDPISGHVSLFWYQQALGQGPEFLTYFQNEAQLDKSGLPSDRFFAERPEGSVSTLKIQRTQQEDSAVYLCASSFTTPIAGGRVTDTQYFGPGTRLTVL.

This chain links TRBV2 with TRBJ1-5; D ambiguous. With 8 bases removed from V and 4 bases from J, the gap between germline ends came to 15 bases. Germline V CDR1 and CDR2: SNHLY, FYNNEI. This CDR3 is built from 14 residues. This chain's CDR3 is CASGLQHLNQPQHF. The CDR3 DNA reads TGTGCCAGCGGTCTACAGCATTTAAATCAGCCCCAGCATTTT.

The chain joins TRBV9 to TRBJ1-2, with a tentative D call TRBD1 (6 bases). Germline V lookup: CDR1 SGDLS, CDR2 YYNGEE. The CDR3 contains 15 residues. V lost 0 bases, J lost 1 base, and 10 bases lay in between. The CDR3 DNA reads as TGTGCCAGCAGCGTAGAGGGGGGGCATAACTATGGCTACACCTTC. The encoded protein is CASSVEGGHNYGYTF.

The chain links TRBV19 to TRBJ1-6, with D uncertain. Germline assignment: CDR1 LNHDA and CDR2 SQIVND (reference sequence). V was trimmed by 5 bases and J by 0 bases, leaving 11 bases between them. CDR3 length: 16 amino acids. CDR3 in amino acids: CASSPETHSYNSPLHF. For the CDR3, the DNA is TGTGCCAGTAGTCCAGAGACACACTCCTATAATTCACCCCTCCACTTT.

The rearrangement joins TRBV6-5 to TRBJ1-2; 7 bases agree with TRBD1. CDR1 is MNHEY and CDR2 is SVGAGI in the germline V gene. CDR3 length: 14 amino acids. V was pared by 7 bases and J by 7 bases, with 12 bases of the junction left unmatched. The CDR3 bases are TGTGCCAGCACCCAGACAGGGCCTTCGTTTGGCTACACCTTC. Translation: CASTQTGPSFGYTF.

The chain employs TRBV29-1 and TRBJ2-1, with D possibly matching TRBD1 (6 bases). In germline, CDR1 is SQVTM, CDR2 ANQGSEA. Trimming stripped 1 base from V and 1 base from J, with 14 bases between. This CDR3 is 16 amino acids long. For the CDR3, the DNA is TGCAGCGTTGAAGGGGCTAGGACAGTTTCCTACAATGAGCAGTTCTTC. Its translation is CSVEGARTVSYNEQFF.

J is TRBJ2-2 and V is TRBV19, with D unclear. CDR3 length: 12 residues. Germline V gene lookup returns CDR1 LNHDA and CDR2 SQIVND (reference sequence). The V and J ends lost 5 bases and 3 bases respectively, with 4 bases between them. The CDR3 DNA follows: TGTGCCAGTAGTGCGGACACCGGGGAGCTGTTTTTT. It encodes CASSADTGELFF. Full variable domain (remainder filled in from reference TRBV19 and TRBJ2-2): DGGITQSPKYLFRKEGQNVTLSCEQNLNHDAMYWYRQDPGQGLRLIYYSQIVNDFQKGDIAEGYSVSREKKESFPLTVTSAQKNPTAFYLCASSADTGELFFGEGSRLTVL.

This chain connects TRBV7-9 to TRBJ1-6, with 10 positions matching TRBD1. Germline CDR1 reads SEHNR; CDR2 reads FQNEAQ (reference sequence). The CDR3 sequence is 13 residues long. V shed 8 bases, J shed 10 bases, and the junction held 5 bases outside the gene matches. In DNA form, the CDR3 reads TGTGCCAGCCAGGGGACAGGGGCCTCACCCCTCCACTTT. This encodes CASQGTGASPLHF.

The V call is TRBV10-3, the J call TRBJ2-2; TRBD1 matches at 10 bases. V was clipped by 8 bases and J by 6 bases; unmatched bases: 9. Germline V gene lookup returns CDR1 ENHRY and CDR2 SYGVKD. The length of the CDR3 is 15 residues. CDR3 nucleotide sequence: TGTGCCATCGACCGCGGGACAGGGGTCCCCGGGGAGCTGTTTTTT. This translates into CAIDRGTGVPGELFF.

This chain joins TRBV7-9 and TRBJ1-5; no definite D call. The V gene lost 5 bases and the J gene lost 5 bases, with 7 bases spanning the gap. CDR3 length: 12 residues. Germline-derived CDR1 and CDR2 are SEHNR and FQNEAQ (reference sequence). Here the CDR3 DNA reads TGTGCCAGCAGCCCGCTAGATCAGCCCCAGCATTTT. Its translation: CASSPLDQPQHF.

J is TRBJ2-7 and V is TRBV27; possibly TRBD1 for D (6 bases). The length of the CDR3 is 13 residues. V dropped 2 bases and J dropped 3 bases, with 8 bases sitting between them. Germline assignment: CDR1 MNHEY and CDR2 SMNVEV (reference sequence). CDR3 sequence (DNA): TGTGCCAGCAGTTTAGGACAGAACTACGAGCAGTACTTC. As protein: CASSLGQNYEQYF.

This chain uses TRBV19 with TRBJ1-5, with 8 nucleotides matching TRBD1. Germline CDR1 reads LNHDA; CDR2 reads SQIVND (reference sequence). Germline trimming cut 8 bases from V and 5 bases from J; bases unmatched to any gene: 5. This CDR3 has 13 amino acids. CDR3 coding DNA: TGTGCCAGTTCCAGGGGGCTCCATCAGCCCCAGCATTTT. Translating gives CASSRGLHQPQHF.

J is TRBJ2-7 and V is TRBV6-1; maybe TRBD1 (6 bases). V was pared by 6 bases and J by 2 bases, with 14 bases between. The length of the CDR3 is 14 residues. The germline V gene encodes CDR1 MNHNS and CDR2 SASEGT. The CDR3 is CASRVRDKPYEQYF. As DNA, the CDR3 is TGTGCCAGCAGGGTCCGGGACAAGCCCTACGAGCAGTACTTC.

This chain links TRBV11-2 with TRBJ2-7; 11 bases match TRBD1. In germline, CDR1 is SGHAT, CDR2 FQNNGV. V lost 4 bases, J lost 5 bases, and 4 bases stayed unmatched. The CDR3 contains 14 residues. In DNA form, the CDR3 reads TGTGCCAGCAGCTCTGGACAGGGGGCTAACGAGCAGTACTTC. This codes for CASSSGQGANEQYF.

The genes are TRBV21-1 and TRBJ2-2; the table's D call TRBD1 went unverified against the DNA. TRBV21-1 constitutes a pseudogene. This CDR3 has 16 residues. In DNA, the CDR3 is TGTGCCAGCAGCAAAGCGCGGACCGAAGGGGCCGGGGAGCTGTTTTTT. This sequence encodes CASSKARTEGAGELFF.

The rearrangement joins TRBV27 to TRBJ2-2; 8 bases fit TRBD1. Germline CDR1 is MNHEY and CDR2 is SMNVEV (reference sequence). This CDR3 has 15 residues. The V gene end was trimmed by 1 base and the J gene end by 4 bases; junction bases not matched to a gene: 2. The CDR3 DNA reads as TGTGCCAGCAGTTTATGGACAGGGAGCACCGGGGAGCTGTTTTTT. Amino acid sequence: CASSLWTGSTGELFF.

There are a few counts of this clone. This chain joins TRBV4-3 and TRBJ2-4, with D tentatively TRBD1 (5 bases). CDR1 and CDR2 (germline): LGHNA, YSLEER. CDR3 length: 16 amino acids. V was clipped by 1 base and J by 7 bases, with 17 bases between them. The CDR3 protein is CASSQGTTGNDNIQYF. The CDR3 coding sequence is TGCGCCAGCAGCCAAGGGACAACGGGTAATGACAACATTCAGTACTTC.

The chain recombines TRBV7-9 with TRBJ1-3; D gene unclear. The CDR3 runs to 12 residues. V was clipped by 4 bases and J by 3 bases, with 4 bases between them. Germline V gene lookup returns CDR1 SEHNR and CDR2 FQNEAQ (reference sequence). This chain's CDR3 is CASSSGGNTIYF. The CDR3, as DNA: TGTGCCAGCAGCTCGGGTGGAAACACCATATATTTT.